What follows are 26 T cell receptor beta chains derived from one specimen sequenced in a study of naive and memory T cell subsets. Study conclusions and caveats: Especially in CD8 cells, naive repertoires contained a few larger clonotypes, possibly CD45RA-re-expressing memory cells.

Their antigen targets remain unknown. Both TRBC1 and TRBC2 were covered by a beta constant-region primer of two equimolar oligonucleotides. Four rounds of PCR amplified the ligated cDNA using nested alpha and beta constant-region primers plus SP2. TCRdb ran MiXCR on the UMI-ligation and nested PCR reads and lists one entry per CDR3 protein. The sample consists of over 110,000 distinct CDR3 sequences, approximately 18% of them appearing once. Material: naive CD8+ T cells from blood. The receptors originated from a human donor in good health.

This chain uses TRBV27 with TRBJ2-2; 12 bases agree with TRBD2. With V trimmed by 4 bases and J by 2 bases, 2 bases remained unmatched. Germline lookup yields CDR1 MNHEY and CDR2 SMNVEV (reference sequence). The CDR3 is made up of 16 amino acids. In nucleotides, the CDR3 is TGTGCCAGCAGTTGGGGACTAGCGGGCAACACCGGGGAGCTGTTTTTT. Protein sequence: CASSWGLAGNTGELFF.

The gene calls are TRBV4-1 and TRBJ2-7, with D tentatively TRBD1 or TRBD2 (5 bases each). The germline CDR1 and CDR2 sequences are MGHRA and YSYEKL. The V end lost 4 bases, the J end lost 12 bases, and 13 bases lay between the germline ends. The CDR3 covers 11 residues. CDR3 sequence: CASSPGTLLYF. CDR3 DNA: TGCGCCAGCAGCCCAGGGACCCTTTTGTACTTC.

There are a few counts of this clonotype. V is TRBV28 and J is TRBJ2-3; 7 bases line up with TRBD2. V shed 7 bases and J 0 bases; nucleotides not matched to a gene: 10. The CDR3 runs to 16 residues. The germline V gene has CDR1 MDHEN and CDR2 SYDVKM. In DNA form, the CDR3 reads TGTGCCAGCACCACTGGACTAGGATTTAGCACAGATACGCAGTATTTT. This encodes CASTTGLGFSTDTQYF.

This clonotype was seen more than once but under ten times. The chain combines TRBV20-1 with TRBJ1-1; the D is unclear. Deletions cut 0 bases from V and 6 bases from J, with 17 bases between. Germline CDR1 is DFQATT and CDR2 is SNEGSKA (reference sequence). The CDR3 length is 15 residues. The CDR3 loop reads CSARDASGFNAEAFF. The DNA of the CDR3 is TGCAGTGCTAGAGATGCATCCGGTTTTAACGCTGAAGCTTTCTTT.

The genes are TRBV5-1 and TRBJ1-4, with D uncertain. Trimming stripped 3 bases from V and 4 bases from J, with 19 bases between. Germline V gives CDR1 SGHRS, CDR2 YFSETQ. The CDR3 runs to 17 residues. CDR3 in amino acids: CASSSDVSLPYNEKLFF. The CDR3 DNA reads TGCGCCAGCAGCTCGGATGTCAGTTTACCCTATAATGAAAAACTGTTTTTT. Combining the CDR3 with reference TRBV5-1 and TRBJ1-4 gives the whole variable domain KAGVTQTPRYLIKTRGQQVTLSCSPISGHRSVSWYQQTPGQGLQFLFEYFSETQRNKGNFPGRFSGRQFSNSRSEMNVSTLELGDSALYLCASSSDVSLPYNEKLFFGSGTQLSVL.

This clonotype was found many times. V gene TRBV28 combines with J gene TRBJ2-7, with a possible D match to TRBD2 (5 bases). The CDR3 runs to 12 residues. The V gene's germline CDR1 is MDHEN and CDR2 SYDVKM. V shed 4 bases and J shed 4 bases, with 8 bases lying between them. The CDR3 DNA reads TGTGCCAGCAGTTACTCGGGGTACGAGCAGTACTTC. The encoded protein is CASSYSGYEQYF.

This chain links TRBV30 with TRBJ2-2, with D maybe TRBD1 (6 bases). Germline V CDR1 and CDR2: GTSNPN, SVGIG (reference sequence). The V and J ends lost 2 bases and 6 bases respectively, with 10 bases between them. The CDR3 is 13 amino acids. CDR3 in amino acids: CAWSLGGAGELFF. The CDR3 bases are TGTGCCTGGAGTTTAGGGGGAGCCGGGGAGCTGTTTTTT.

This chain connects TRBV2 to TRBJ1-4; no clear D gene. CDR3 size: 13 residues. Trimming took off 7 bases at V and 7 bases at J, with 13 bases between the two ends. CDR1 and CDR2 (germline): SNHLY, FYNNEI. The chain's CDR3 is CASMLGFIEKLFF. As DNA, the CDR3 is TGTGCCAGCATGCTGGGGTTTATTGAAAAACTGTTTTTT.

This clonotype came up a few times. The chain carries TRBV12-5 and TRBJ2-2; D not resolved. The ends were cut back, 4 bases at V and 2 bases at J, with 5 bases in the middle. The CDR3 runs 13 residues. Germline CDR1 and CDR2: LGHNT and FRNRAP. CDR3 loop: CASGSGNTGELFF. CDR3 coding DNA: TGTGCTAGTGGTTCAGGAAACACCGGGGAGCTGTTTTTT.

V is TRBV6-5 and J is TRBJ1-2; the D is unclear. CDR1 is MNHEY and CDR2 is SVGAGI in the germline V gene. V lost 7 bases and J 2 bases, leaving 23 bases between the germline ends. The CDR3 loop spans 17 amino acids. In DNA form, the CDR3 reads TGTGCCAGCACCACCAACACCCTAACCAGGCAGAACTATGGCTACACCTTC. It encodes CASTTNTLTRQNYGYTF.

The chain recombines TRBV7-8 with TRBJ2-3; 7 nucleotides match TRBD2. CDR3 length: 12 amino acids. V dropped 5 bases and J dropped 6; count of bases not matched to a gene: 2. Per the germline V gene, CDR1 is SGHVS and CDR2 is FQNEAQ. CDR3 sequence (DNA): TGTGCCAGCAGCGGGAGGGCTGATACGCAGTATTTT. Translating gives CASSGRADTQYF.

The chain employs TRBV3-1 and TRBJ2-2; 9 positions agree with TRBD2. The CDR3 spans 18 residues. With V trimmed by 0 bases and J by 2 bases, 7 bases remained unmatched. Germline V gene sequence: CDR1 LGHDT, CDR2 YNNKEL (reference sequence). The CDR3: CASSQEMAGGINTGELFF. The CDR3 DNA reads TGTGCCAGCAGCCAAGAAATGGCGGGAGGGATCAACACCGGGGAGCTGTTTTTT.

This clonotype was found a few times. This sequence joins TRBV7-8 and TRBJ2-7; 8 positions match TRBD1. V gave up 1 base and J gave up 0 bases; unmatched junction bases: 2. The CDR3 length is 15 residues. CDR1 is SGHVS and CDR2 is FQNEAQ in the germline V gene. CDR3 sequence: CASSLGTGTSYEQYF. The CDR3 DNA sequence: TGTGCCAGCAGCTTAGGGACAGGGACCTCCTACGAGCAGTACTTC. Complete variable domain (other parts from reference TRBV7-8 and TRBJ2-7): GAGVSQSPRYKVAKRGQDVALRCDPISGHVSLFWYQQALGQGPEFLTYFQNEAQLDKSGLPSDRFFAERPEGSVSTLKIQRTQQEDSAVYLCASSLGTGTSYEQYFGPGTRLTVT.

This clonotype showed up just a few times. The J gene is TRBJ1-1, the V gene TRBV9; the D is unclear. From germline, CDR1 is SGDLS and CDR2 YYNGEE. Between the trimmed V and J ends, which lost 2 bases and 3 bases, there was a span of 11 bases. The CDR3 extends over 14 amino acids. As DNA, the CDR3 is TGTGCCAGCAGCGTCTCCGGAGGCCACACTGAAGCTTTCTTT. Translation: CASSVSGGHTEAFF.

V and J are TRBV28 and TRBJ2-7; D remains unclear. Trimming took 3 bases from V and 0 from J, leaving 18 bases between them. Germline lookup yields CDR1 MDHEN and CDR2 SYDVKM. The CDR3 length is 17 residues. CDR3 region: CASSFPLMQTSSYEQYF. Written as DNA, the CDR3 is TGTGCCAGCAGTTTTCCCCTTATGCAAACTTCCTCCTACGAGCAGTACTTC.

V and J are TRBV6-5 and TRBJ1-1; D not resolved. Germline assignment: CDR1 MNHEY and CDR2 SVGAGI. The CDR3 consists of 11 residues. V was pared by 8 bases and J by 1 base, with 5 bases between. The DNA of the CDR3 is TGTGCCAGCGAGCGGAACACTGAAGCTTTCTTT. Its protein is CASERNTEAFF.

This clonotype was found once. The CDR3 loop is CASSPGVTEAFF. For the CDR3, the DNA is TGTGCCAGCAGCCCGGGCGTTACTGAAGCTTTCTTT. V usage is TRBV7-8 and J usage is TRBJ1-1; D gene uncertain. The germline gives CDR1 SGHVS, CDR2 FQNEAQ. The CDR3 sequence is 12 residues long. V lost 5 bases and J 5 bases, leaving 9 bases between the germline ends.

The genes are TRBV5-1 and TRBJ2-7; 7 bases align to TRBD1. In germline, CDR1 is SGHRS, CDR2 YFSETQ. Trimming took 3 bases from V and 5 from J; bases not matched to a gene: 8. The CDR3 runs to 14 residues. The CDR3 protein is CASSSYRGSDEQYF. The CDR3 DNA sequence: TGCGCCAGCAGCTCCTACAGGGGAAGCGACGAGCAGTACTTC. The full variable domain, with the rest looked up from reference TRBV5-1 and TRBJ2-7, is KAGVTQTPRYLIKTRGQQVTLSCSPISGHRSVSWYQQTPGQGLQFLFEYFSETQRNKGNFPGRFSGRQFSNSRSEMNVSTLELGDSALYLCASSSYRGSDEQYFGPGTRLTVT.

This clonotype has just a few counts. V is TRBV30 and J is TRBJ2-1; D might be TRBD2 (5 bases). Between the trimmed V and J ends, which lost 6 bases and 4 bases, there was a span of 13 bases. Germline V gives CDR1 GTSNPN, CDR2 SVGIG (reference sequence). The CDR3 runs 13 residues. The CDR3 protein is CACWGATYNEQFF. Written as DNA, the CDR3 is TGTGCCTGTTGGGGAGCGACTTACAATGAGCAGTTCTTC.

The rearrangement joins TRBV5-6 to TRBJ2-7, with a possible D match to TRBD2 (5 bases). From germline, CDR1 is SGHDT and CDR2 YYEEEE. The CDR3 consists of 16 residues. V lost 1 base, J lost 3 bases, and 17 bases lay in between. The CDR3 sequence is CASSLNGELALYEQYF. The CDR3 DNA follows: TGTGCCAGCAGCTTGAACGGGGAGTTAGCCCTCTACGAGCAGTACTTC. The full variable domain, its missing parts supplied by reference TRBV5-6 and TRBJ2-7, is DAGVTQSPTHLIKTRGQQVTLRCSPKSGHDTVSWYQQALGQGPQFIFQYYEEEERQRGNFPDRFSGHQFPNYSSELNVNALLLGDSALYLCASSLNGELALYEQYFGPGTRLTVT.

The chain employs TRBV28 and TRBJ2-3, with D hard to call. There are 18 residues in the CDR3. V lost 1 base and J 2 bases, leaving 19 bases between the germline ends. The germline V gene encodes CDR1 MDHEN and CDR2 SYDVKM. CDR3 loop: CASSLSKAEVVLTDTQYF. The CDR3 bases are TGTGCCAGCAGTTTATCAAAGGCTGAAGTTGTGCTCACAGATACGCAGTATTTT.

This clonotype was picked up a small number of times. The chain has TRBV6-5 and TRBJ2-2, with 7 bases lining up with TRBD1. V trimming: 6 bases; J trimming: 1 base; junction bases outside the gene matches: 2. Germline-derived CDR1 and CDR2 are MNHEY and SVGAGI. The CDR3 totals 14 residues. CDR3 protein: CASSGTENTGELFF. The CDR3 coding sequence is TGTGCCAGCAGCGGGACAGAGAACACCGGGGAGCTGTTTTTT.

This chain uses TRBV18 with TRBJ1-1; TRBD1 aligns across 7 bases. The CDR3 is 15 residues long. The ends lost 3 bases at V and 5 bases at J; junction bases unmatched: 9. Germline V gene sequence: CDR1 KGHSH, CDR2 LQKENI. CDR3: CASSPITGDLTEAFF. In DNA form, the CDR3 reads TGTGCCAGCTCACCCATCACAGGGGATCTAACTGAAGCTTTCTTT.

This sequence joins TRBV28 and TRBJ2-1; a possible D gene is TRBD1 (5 bases). The V and J ends lost 3 bases and 5 bases respectively, with 17 bases between them. This CDR3 has 16 amino acids. Germline-derived CDR1 and CDR2 are MDHEN and SYDVKM. The CDR3 bases are TGTGCCAGCAGTTTCGAGGCAGGGTCGATCCACAATGAGCAGTTCTTC. As protein: CASSFEAGSIHNEQFF.

In this sample, this clonotype turned up many times. The chain couples TRBV4-1 to TRBJ1-1; no clear D gene. The CDR3 contains 15 residues. Germline assignment: CDR1 MGHRA and CDR2 YSYEKL. The germline V and J ends were trimmed by 0 bases and 4 bases, with 12 bases remaining between them. CDR3 DNA: TGCGCCAGCAGCCAAGATGAGGGTTTTGGCACTGAAGCTTTCTTT. It encodes CASSQDEGFGTEAFF.

This clonotype was seen more than once but under ten times. The chain combines TRBV5-6 with TRBJ2-7; D is undetermined. Germline CDR1 reads SGHDT; CDR2 reads YYEEEE. V was shortened by 1 base and J by 2 bases, with 10 bases between the two germline ends. The CDR3 spans 14 residues. The CDR3 is CASSLHSLTYEQYF. As DNA, the CDR3 is TGTGCCAGCAGCTTGCACAGCTTAACCTACGAGCAGTACTTC.